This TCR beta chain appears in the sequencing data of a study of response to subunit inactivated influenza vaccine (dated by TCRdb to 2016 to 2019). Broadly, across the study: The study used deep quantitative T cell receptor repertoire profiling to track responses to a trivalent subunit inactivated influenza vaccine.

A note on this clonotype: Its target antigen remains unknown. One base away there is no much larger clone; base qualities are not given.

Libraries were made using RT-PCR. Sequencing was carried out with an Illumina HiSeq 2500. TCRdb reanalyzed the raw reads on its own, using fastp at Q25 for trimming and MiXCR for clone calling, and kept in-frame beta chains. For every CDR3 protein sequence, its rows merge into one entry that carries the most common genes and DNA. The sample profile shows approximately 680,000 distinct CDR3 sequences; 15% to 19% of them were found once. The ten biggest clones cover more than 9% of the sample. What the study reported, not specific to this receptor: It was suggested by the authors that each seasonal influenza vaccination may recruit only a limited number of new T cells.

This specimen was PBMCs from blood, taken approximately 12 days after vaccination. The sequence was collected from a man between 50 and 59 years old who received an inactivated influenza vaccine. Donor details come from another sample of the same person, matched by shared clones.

The CDR3 has the sequence CASSWGGGAFGEAFF. The nucleotides are TGTGCCAGCAGCTGGGGAGGGGGGGCCTTTGGTGAAGCTTTCTTT. This chain is built from TRBV5-5 and TRBJ1-1; the D gene is perhaps TRBD1, from 6 matching bases. V loses 3 bases of germline sequence and J loses 7 bases, and the interval between the two ends is 19 bases. Per the germline V gene (reference sequence), SGHKS is the CDR1 and YYEKEE is the CDR2. Spanning cysteine to phenylalanine, the CDR3 consists of 15 amino acids. The sequence is cut down to CDR3 DNA, 45 bases in frame from base 1.